This T cell receptor (beta chain) was identified in a study of coeliac disease. Overall study results and limits: The authors judged this method unsuitable for unbiased gliadin-specific T cell detection. Of coeliac lamina propria samples, about 55% of the 18 held published gliadin-specific TRB sequences, versus 1 of 6 controls.

The germline V gene has CDR1 SGHNT and CDR2 YYREEE (reference sequence). With 4 bases clipped from V and 3 bases from J, the junction kept 6 bases outside the gene matches. The CDR3 runs to 16 residues. The protocol was immunoSEQ multiplex PCR, while the TCRdb copy is restricted to in-frame clones and leaves out a portion. The repertoire holds 6,500 or so clones, with around 67% as singletons. Comment on this clone: Its specificity is not known.

Sequencing input: lamina propria lymphocytes from the gut. The sequence came from a man aged 45 to 65 with active celiac disease. This chain uses TRBV5-4 with TRBJ2-7, with 14 nucleotides matching TRBD2. In DNA, the CDR3 is TGTGCCAGCAGCGAGGGACTAGCGGGGGACTTCTACGAGCAGTACGTC. Amino acids: CASSEGLAGDFYEQYV.